This T cell receptor beta chain originates from a study of blood T cell repertoires in COVID-19 (dated by TCRdb to 2020 to 2021). Concerning the study at large: Collaborator samples came from the United States, Italy and Spain and covered acute and convalescent phases of COVID-19. The dataset comprised deeply sampled blood TCRbeta repertoires from subjects exposed to, actively infected with, or recovered from COVID-19. The repertoires were made available in a free public database intended to serve as a resource for research on the immune response to SARS-CoV-2. The samples were drawn from two sources: the first 160 participants of the ongoing ImmuneRACE study, and 950 to 1,500 subjects contributed by 6 global collaborators. Where available, HLA class I and class II types were taken from metadata supplied by the sample provider and were not determined by assay-based typing. The material from the prospective study consisted of cDNA or gDNA derived from T cells, B-cell-depleted T cells, or PBMCs. Sample metadata almost always included a de-identified subject ID, COVID-19 status, age in years and sex. General conclusions and limits of the study: The amount of clinical and demographic metadata varied by source and participant and was provided uncurated.

TCRbeta CDR3 regions were amplified from genomic DNA using the immunoSEQ Assay, a bias-controlled multiplex PCR. The authors' pipeline ran thus. The number of nucleated cells in each sample was estimated from the amplification of reference gene primers within the assay. To quantify the absolute abundance of each unique TCRbeta CDR3 rearrangement, sequence reads were collapsed and filtered. Productive Simpson clonality was computed per sample as the square root of Simpson's diversity index over productive rearrangements. Not all clones reach the TCRdb copy of this immuneACCESS table, which keeps in-frame sequences only. Checked studies attribute under half of the gap to unresolved V genes and leave the rest unexplained. Clone size and V and J calls were adopted from that table, with D and trimming inferred from the DNA. In this sample the table shows about 250,000 clones, almost 85% of which occur a single time. The ten largest clones capture approximately 8.2% of the sample.

Notes on this clone: Its cognate antigen has yet to be identified. There are no base qualities to consult, and no much larger clone falls within one base.

In the prospective study, participants were roughly 18 to 100 years old, resided in approximately 25 geographic areas of the United States, and were enrolled through a virtual design. To assign participants to cohorts, the prospective study relied on clinical history that participants themselves reported in a screening survey and a study questionnaire. In the prospective study, whole blood, serum and a nasopharyngeal or oropharyngeal swab were collected from each participant by mobile phlebotomists. Participants in the prospective study had the option to provide additional blood draws and questionnaires over a roughly 2-month period. Before DNA extraction, blood samples from the prospective study were shipped at room temperature or frozen. The CDR3 covers 15 residues, taking in both the cysteine and the phenylalanine. The sequence is cut down to CDR3 DNA, 45 bases in frame from base 1. The junction shows trimming of 1 base on V and 0 bases on J, plus 7 bases between the germline ends. The germline V gene encodes CDR1 SGHRS and CDR2 YFSETQ.

The sample consisted of PBMCs or T cells enriched from blood (not recorded which). This sequence was found in a woman in her forties or fifties with acute COVID-19. Recombination linked TRBV5-1 to TRBJ2-2, with TRBD2 tentatively as D gene (6 bases match). The DNA sequence is as follows: TGCGCCAGCAGCTTGCCGGGGGCGAACACCGGGGAGCTGTTTTTT. Translated, this gives CASSLPGANTGELFF.